This T cell receptor (beta chain) was identified during a study of cytomegalovirus exposure and HLA in healthy donors. The CDR3 has 15 amino acids. J was trimmed by 4 bases and V by 4 bases; bases with no gene match: 10. Germline V gene sequence: CDR1 MNHNS, CDR2 SASEGT. 60 Vbeta and 13 Jbeta primers were used in PCR. The table came from immunoSEQ multiplex PCR; TCRdb's copy has only in-frame clones and leaves some out. Here the sample spans 140,000 to 150,000 clones, around 77% being singletons. This clone showed up just a few times. Its target is unknown. Study-level results: When analyzed later, a missense DCLRE1C variant was found to be linked to TCR beta V- and J-gene trimming. Indistinguishable V segments such as TRBV6-2 and TRBV6-3 were excluded. The authors later found most CMV-associated TCR beta chains appeared HLA-restricted. Three of the chains that were CMV-associated were confirmed in vitro to be specific for CMV antigens.

The gene calls are TRBV6-1 and TRBJ2-7; 7 bases map to TRBD1. Sequencing was done on a sample of PBMCs. The clonotype originates from a woman aged 40 to 50 in good health and CMV-seropositive. The CDR3 is CASSVYRGIRYEQYF. Here the CDR3 DNA reads TGTGCCAGCAGTGTATACAGGGGTATTAGGTACGAGCAGTACTTC.